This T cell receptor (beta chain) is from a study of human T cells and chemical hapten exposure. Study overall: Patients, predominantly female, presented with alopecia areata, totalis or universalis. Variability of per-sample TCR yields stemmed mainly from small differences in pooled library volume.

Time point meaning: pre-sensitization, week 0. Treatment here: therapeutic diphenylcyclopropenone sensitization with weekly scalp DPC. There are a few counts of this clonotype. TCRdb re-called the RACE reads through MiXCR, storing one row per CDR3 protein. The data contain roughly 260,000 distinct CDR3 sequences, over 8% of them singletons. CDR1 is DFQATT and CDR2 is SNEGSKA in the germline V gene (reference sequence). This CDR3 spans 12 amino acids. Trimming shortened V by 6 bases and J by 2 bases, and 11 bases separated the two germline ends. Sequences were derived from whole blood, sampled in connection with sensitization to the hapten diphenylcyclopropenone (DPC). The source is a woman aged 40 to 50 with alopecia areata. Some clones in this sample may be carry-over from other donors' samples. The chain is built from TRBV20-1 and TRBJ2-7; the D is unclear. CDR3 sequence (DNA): TGCAGTGCAGCCCAGTCGGCCTACGAGCAGTACTTC. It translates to CSAAQSAYEQYF.